A single sample is the source of the 31 T cell receptor beta chains below, sequenced in a study of T cell clusters in autoimmune cytopenias. One tube held mixed TRB-A and TRB-B primer pools for touch-down PCR. Following a re-call of the multiplex PCR reads, TCRdb has one entry per CDR3 protein and lacks DNA. The sample has about a thousand distinct CDR3 sequences. Each sample's input was approximately 270 ng genomic DNA, roughly 40,000 genome equivalents. The source material was peripheral blood. These receptors all come from a human donor with an autoimmune cytopenia, with autoimmune hepatitis or in good health (not recorded which).

This chain connects TRBV27 to TRBJ1-5; there is no DNA to check the TCRdb D call of TRBD1. Germline CDR1 and CDR2: MNHEY and SMNVEV (reference sequence). CDR3 length equals 14 residues. The chain's CDR3 is CASSPTGPDQPQHF.

The chain combines TRBV7-9 with TRBJ2-1; TCRdb proposes TRBD1, but this gene call is untestable without DNA. Per the germline V gene, CDR1 is SEHNR and CDR2 is FQNEAQ (reference sequence). This CDR3 is built from 16 residues. Here the CDR3 reads CASSYPAGTGYNEQFF. The full variable domain, with the rest looked up from reference TRBV7-9 and TRBJ2-1, is DTGVSQNPRHKITKRGQNVTFRCDPISEHNRLYWYRQTLGQGPEFLTYFQNEAQLEKSRLLSDRFSAERPKGSFSTLEIQRTEQGDSAMYLCASSYPAGTGYNEQFFGPGTRLTVL.

V is TRBV7-9 and J is TRBJ2-1; TCRdb's D call of TRBD1 is untestable without DNA. CDR1 is SEHNR, CDR2 FQNEAQ, per germline (reference sequence). The CDR3 length is 15 residues. The CDR3 region is CASSNSGGDYNEQFF.

CDR3 sequence reads: CASSADISNQPQHF. The chain carries TRBV19 and TRBJ1-5. The CDR3 runs 14 residues. CDR1 and CDR2 (germline): LNHDA, SQIVND (reference sequence).

V usage is TRBV6-5 and J usage is TRBJ1-1; checking the TCRdb D call of TRBD1 is not possible without DNA. This CDR3 is built from 15 residues. CDR1 is MNHEY and CDR2 is SVGAGI in the germline V gene. The CDR3 loop is CASSSRQGYDAEAFF.

The chain recombines TRBV6-5 with TRBJ1-5. CDR1 and CDR2 from the germline V gene are MNHEY and SVGAGI. The CDR3 runs 15 residues. The CDR3 spells CALARGTGSNQPQHF.

The chain couples TRBV5-1 to TRBJ2-7. Germline V CDR1 and CDR2: SGHRS, YFSETQ. The CDR3 covers 16 residues. The CDR3 here is CASSLDTGGRAYEQYF.

The chain joins TRBV19 to TRBJ2-7; the D call of TRBD1 rests on TCRdb alone, since no DNA is present to check it. CDR1 is LNHDA and CDR2 is SQIVND in the germline V gene (reference sequence). The CDR3 extends over 15 amino acids. The CDR3 reads CASSIGGTQVYEQYF.

This rearrangement joins TRBV30 to TRBJ2-3; the D call from TCRdb, TRBD2, cannot be confirmed without DNA. Germline assignment: CDR1 GTSNPN and CDR2 SVGIG (reference sequence). This CDR3 comprises 11 residues. CDR3 region: CAWRRDGSQYF.

V is TRBV29-1 and J is TRBJ1-1; the D call from TCRdb, TRBD1, cannot be confirmed without DNA. The CDR3 contains 13 residues. From germline, CDR1 is SQVTM and CDR2 ANQGSEA. Here the CDR3 reads CSARQDQNTEAFF.

This chain connects TRBV29-1 to TRBJ2-1; TCRdb designates TRBD2, a call that cannot be tested without DNA. Germline V CDR1 and CDR2: SQVTM, ANQGSEA. This CDR3 comprises 15 residues. The CDR3 is CSVQGPSGEYNEQFF.

This chain connects TRBV7-6 to TRBJ2-5; TCRdb indicates TRBD2, and absent DNA this call remains unverified. This CDR3 is 16 amino acids long. The germline gives CDR1 SGHVS, CDR2 FNYEAQ. The CDR3 here is CASSSPAGGGQETQYF.

This clonotype is called medium-sized based on its frequency. The rearrangement uses TRBV20-1 and TRBJ2-1; TCRdb indicates TRBD2, and absent DNA this call remains unverified. From germline, CDR1 is DFQATT and CDR2 SNEGSKA (reference sequence). The CDR3 totals 14 residues. The CDR3: CSARDVSGVNEQFF.

The rearrangement links TRBV6-6 to TRBJ2-1; TCRdb gives TRBD2 as the D gene, but with no DNA this cannot be confirmed. Germline V gene data show CDR1 as MNHNY and CDR2 as SVGAGI (reference sequence). CDR3 size: 15 residues. CDR3 residues: CASNVAGGAYNEQFF.

The chain has TRBV12-3 or TRBV12-4 and TRBJ2-7; TCRdb designates TRBD1, a call that cannot be tested without DNA. The CDR3 has 13 residues. This CDR3 reads CASSSLTGIEQYF.

The V call is TRBV5-6, the J call TRBJ2-1. The germline V gene has CDR1 SGHDT and CDR2 YYEEEE. This CDR3 has 19 amino acids. Here the CDR3 reads CASSLASGGSGSDYNEQFF.

J is TRBJ2-1 and V is TRBV7-2; without DNA, the TCRdb call of TRBD2 cannot be checked. The germline V gene encodes CDR1 SGHTA and CDR2 FQGNSA. The CDR3 is made up of 14 amino acids. The CDR3 loop is CASSPEGSGRGKFF.

V usage is TRBV6-5 and J usage is TRBJ2-2; TCRdb proposes TRBD1, but this gene call is untestable without DNA. This CDR3 region has 16 residues. In germline, CDR1 is MNHEY, CDR2 SVGAGI. This CDR3 is CASSPGTALYTGELFF.

The chain has TRBV28 and TRBJ2-1. The CDR3 is 15 residues long. Germline values: CDR1 MDHEN, CDR2 SYDVKM. The chain's CDR3 is CASSPYQNVDNEQFF. Based on the CDR3 plus reference TRBV28 and TRBJ2-1, the full variable domain is DVKVTQSSRYLVKRTGEKVFLECVQDMDHENMFWYRQDPGLGLRLIYFSYDVKMKEKGDIPEGYSVSREKKERFSLILESASTNQTSMYLCASSPYQNVDNEQFFGPGTRLTVL.

This clonotype is identified as medium-sized from frequency. The chain recombines TRBV14 with TRBJ2-1. Germline V lookup: CDR1 SGHDN, CDR2 FVKESK. The CDR3 is 17 amino acids. This chain's CDR3 is CASRSVGIFNLNNEQFF.

This chain links TRBV20-1 with TRBJ2-4; without DNA, the TCRdb call of TRBD1 cannot be checked. CDR3 length: 13 amino acids. Germline CDR1 is DFQATT and CDR2 is SNEGSKA (reference sequence). The CDR3 spells CSAGTGAKNIQYF.

The rearrangement joins TRBV5-6 to TRBJ2-1. Germline V CDR1 and CDR2: SGHDT, YYEEEE. The CDR3 totals 11 residues. CDR3 residues: CASSLANEQFF.

The chain carries TRBV28 and TRBJ2-7; with no DNA, the TCRdb D assignment of TRBD1 cannot be verified. This CDR3 spans 12 amino acids. Germline V lookup: CDR1 MDHEN, CDR2 SYDVKM. The CDR3 here is CASRGELGEQYF.

The gene calls are TRBV15 and TRBJ2-7; no DNA is available, so the TRBD1 call from TCRdb remains unchecked. This CDR3 has 15 amino acids. Germline V CDR1 and CDR2: LNHNV, YYDKDF (reference sequence). Here the CDR3 reads CATSSPGQGMNEQYF.

In terms of frequency, this clonotype is medium-sized. The V call is TRBV29-1, the J call TRBJ2-1; no DNA is available, so the TRBD2 call from TCRdb remains unchecked. Germline CDR1 SQVTM, CDR2 ANQGSEA. This CDR3 contains 15 residues. This CDR3 is CSGSRDFLSYNEQFF.

This chain links TRBV5-8 with TRBJ2-3; TCRdb proposes TRBD2, but this gene call is untestable without DNA. The CDR3 has 16 residues. From germline, CDR1 is SGHTS and CDR2 YDEGEE. CDR3 amino acids: CASSLGTSWGTDTQYF.

The V and J genes are TRBV19 and TRBJ1-2; TCRdb reports TRBD1, a call that lacks DNA to check it against. The CDR3 contains 13 residues. Germline V gene sequence: CDR1 LNHDA, CDR2 SQIVND (reference sequence). CDR3 amino acids: CASSIRADYGYTF. Filled out from reference TRBV19 and TRBJ1-2, the complete variable domain reads DGGITQSPKYLFRKEGQNVTLSCEQNLNHDAMYWYRQDPGQGLRLIYYSQIVNDFQKGDIAEGYSVSREKKESFPLTVTSAQKNPTAFYLCASSIRADYGYTFGSGTRLTVV.

The chain combines TRBV18 with TRBJ1-5; TCRdb reports TRBD1, a call that lacks DNA to check it against. The germline CDR1 and CDR2 sequences are KGHSH and LQKENI. This CDR3 has 17 amino acids. The CDR3 spells CASSPRPRTGINQPQHF.

The chain recombines TRBV5-1 with TRBJ1-4; absent DNA, TCRdb's TRBD1 call cannot be checked. CDR1 and CDR2 (germline): SGHRS, YFSETQ. CDR3 length: 13 amino acids. The chain's CDR3 is CASTPRWGEKLFF. The full variable domain, rest sourced from reference TRBV5-1 and TRBJ1-4, is KAGVTQTPRYLIKTRGQQVTLSCSPISGHRSVSWYQQTPGQGLQFLFEYFSETQRNKGNFPGRFSGRQFSNSRSEMNVSTLELGDSALYLCASTPRWGEKLFFGSGTQLSVL.

In terms of frequency, this clonotype is medium-sized. The gene calls are TRBV6-5 and TRBJ2-3. This CDR3 has 14 amino acids. Germline V lookup: CDR1 MNHEY, CDR2 SVGAGI. CDR3 sequence reads: CASSYSFSLHTQYF.

This clonotype shows up as medium-sized by frequency. The chain links TRBV29-1 to TRBJ1-1; as DNA is missing, the TRBD1 call by TCRdb cannot be tested. The CDR3 is 14 amino acids. Germline CDR1 and CDR2: SQVTM and ANQGSEA. Here the CDR3 reads CSVAPTAPNTEAFF. Full variable domain (remainder filled in from reference TRBV29-1 and TRBJ1-1): SAVISQKPSRDICQRGTSLTIQCQVDSQVTMMFWYRQQPGQSLTLIATANQGSEATYESGFVIDKFPISRPNLTFSTLTVSNMSPEDSSIYLCSVAPTAPNTEAFFGQGTRLTVV.